This T cell receptor beta chain was recorded in a study of blood T cell repertoires in COVID-19. This table comes from immunoSEQ multiplex PCR, and its TCRdb copy is limited to in-frame clones, with some not included. The repertoire has hundreds of thousands of clones, 65% to 90% of them found once; the top ten carry 7.1%. Patients of the Seattle cohort, enrolled during active infection, were followed longitudinally. This clonotype was sampled from a woman aged 55-69 years with COVID-19, enrolled during active disease. What was sequenced was peripheral blood.

The DNA for the CDR3 is TGTGCCTGGAGTTCCTTAATCAGGGATACCGGGGAGCTGTTTTTT. It codes for CAWSSLIRDTGELFF. The genes are TRBV30 and TRBJ2-2, with D possibly matching TRBD1 (5 bases). This CDR3 is built from 15 residues. CDR1 is GTSNPN, CDR2 SVGIG, per germline (reference sequence). V lost 2 bases, J lost 5 bases, and 15 bases lay in between.